The T cell receptor (beta chain) under discussion was sequenced for a study of OX40 agonist ivuxolimab in advanced cancers. Regarding the research as a whole: Ivuxolimab was a fully human IgG2 agonistic monoclonal antibody targeting the costimulatory receptor OX40 (CD134). Intravenous ivuxolimab was administered to patients every 2 weeks at six dose levels: 0.01, 0.1, 0.3, 1.5, 3 and 10 mg/kg. Of the approximately 54 patients in dose escalation, about 20 had hepatocellular carcinoma, roughly 15 had melanoma, 9 had renal cell carcinoma and 9 had head and neck cancer. The dose-escalation cohort was about 83% male with a mean age of approximately 60 years, ranging from roughly 23 to 85. Patients were allowed to have had prior anti-PD-1, anti-PD-L1 or anti-CTLA-4 therapy, and less than 45% of the dose-escalation patients had previously received checkpoint inhibitors. Three dose-escalation patients achieved partial responses, one with hepatocellular carcinoma and two with cutaneous melanoma. The point of sequencing TCRbeta in the periphery was to test whether ivuxolimab changed TCR sequence diversity and drove clonal T-cell expansion. The paper describes the monotherapy dose-escalation part (N of about 52 patients) of the phase I trial of ivuxolimab. What the study reported, not specific to this receptor: In partial responders in the 0.1-3.0 mg/kg groups, normalized peripheral clonal expansion was found to be among the lowest, especially among CD8+ T cells. Clonal expansion of both CD4+ and CD8+ blood T cells was observed from baseline to week 6 at doses 0.1 to 3.0 mg/kg. Low levels of normalized T-cell clonal expansion were also shown by some nonresponding patients. After ivuxolimab, CD8+ T cells had more expanded clones than CD4+ T cells on average. Antigen specificity was not determined for the clonally expanded peripheral T cells.

To sequence the TCRbeta CDR3 region, genomic DNA was isolated from the sorted cells. TCRbeta CDR3 regions were sequenced using the immunoSEQ Assay. TCRdb took this table from immuneACCESS and kept in-frame rearrangements with V and J called. Such tables lack part of the clones; where checked against another copy, unresolved V genes explain under half of the gap, and the rest is unexplained. The sample records about 68,000 clones, 85% of which are singletons. The biggest ten clones account for around 0.63% of the sample. The trial excluded patients who had a history of autoimmune disease or were on systemic immunosuppression. Peripheral blood for TCR sequencing was collected from all dose cohorts at baseline, on cycle 4 day 1, and on cycle 7 day 1. Samples came from an open-label, multicenter, first-in-human phase I dose-escalation trial of ivuxolimab. Adults with locally advanced or metastatic melanoma, renal cell, hepatocellular, or head and neck squamous cell carcinoma were enrolled in the trial. Before TCR sequencing, CD4+ and CD8+ T cells were separately sorted from peripheral blood.

About this clone: This clone's antigen is unknown. Base quality data are lacking; no much larger clone is found one base away.

CDR1 and CDR2 are drawn from the germline V gene: SNHLY, FYNNEI. Counted from cysteine to phenylalanine, this CDR3 has 15 amino acids. Only the CDR3 DNA stays, 45 bases, in frame from base 1. Cut back by 1 base and 0 bases, the V and J ends lie 6 bases apart. The source of this sequence is an adult with an advanced solid tumor such as melanoma, head and neck, liver or kidney cancer. Specimen: CD4+ or CD8+ T cells sorted from blood, collected in a trial of the OX40 agonist ivuxolimab. The rearrangement combines TRBV2 with TRBJ1-4; matching of 5 bases hints at TRBD1 as the D gene. Here is the DNA: TGTGCCAGCAGTGAAGGGGGGACAACTAATGAAAAACTGTTTTTT. Its protein reads: CASSEGGTTNEKLFF.